These 23 T cell receptor beta chains share one sample of origin, sequenced in a study of blood T cell repertoires in COVID-19. Produced via immunoSEQ multiplex PCR; TCRdb's table is partial and in-frame only. The sample comprises 210,000 or so clones, 70% to 80% of which are singletons, and about 14% rests with the top ten. Material: peripheral blood. The receptors originated from a man aged 50-60 years who had recovered from COVID-19.

The rearrangement joins TRBV11-2 to TRBJ1-2; no clear D. V was clipped by 5 bases and J by 7 bases, with 17 bases between them. This CDR3 is built from 14 residues. Germline CDR1 SGHAT, CDR2 FQNNGV. CDR3 amino acids: CASSRDSSRGGYTF. Written as DNA, the CDR3 is TGTGCCAGCAGCCGTGACTCCTCTCGGGGTGGCTACACCTTC.

J is TRBJ2-1 and V is TRBV24-1; 7 positions match TRBD2. The V gene's germline CDR1 is KGHDR and CDR2 SFDVKD. V shed 2 bases and J 1 base; nucleotides not matched to a gene: 4. This CDR3 is 16 amino acids long. The CDR3 is CATSDWEGRSYNEQFF. For the CDR3, the DNA is TGTGCCACCAGTGATTGGGAGGGCCGGTCCTACAATGAGCAGTTCTTC.

The CDR3 DNA is TGTGCCATCAGTGAAATAAAAGGGGACAAAAACATTCAGTACTTC. It is translated as CAISEIKGDKNIQYF. The V gene is TRBV10-3, the J gene TRBJ2-4, with a weak D call TRBD1 (5 bases). This CDR3 has 15 residues. The V end was cut by 3 bases, the J end by 3 bases, with 12 bases between. The germline V gene has CDR1 ENHRY and CDR2 SYGVKD.

The rearrangement uses TRBV2 and TRBJ2-7; D uncertain. The length of the CDR3 is 14 residues. Germline lookup yields CDR1 SNHLY and CDR2 FYNNEI. The V end was cut by 0 bases, the J end by 3 bases, with 9 bases between. The CDR3 sequence is CASSEARGSYEQYF. In DNA form, the CDR3 reads TGTGCCAGCAGTGAAGCGAGAGGTAGCTACGAGCAGTACTTC. The full variable domain, rest sourced from reference TRBV2 and TRBJ2-7, is EPEVTQTPSHQVTQMGQEVILRCVPISNHLYFYWYRQILGQKVEFLVSFYNNEISEKSEIFDDQFSVERPDGSNFTLKIRSTKLEDSAMYFCASSEARGSYEQYFGPGTRLTVT.

This clone was found once. The rearrangement joins TRBV5-8 to TRBJ2-7; maybe TRBD2 (6 bases). Germline V gene data show CDR1 as SGHTS and CDR2 as YDEGEE. V lost 5 bases, J lost 7 bases, and 16 bases lay in between. There are 13 residues in the CDR3. The CDR3 loop is CASRKSGLSEQYF. The CDR3 DNA is TGTGCCAGCAGAAAGTCGGGACTTTCGGAGCAGTACTTC.

This chain connects TRBV18 to TRBJ2-1; TRBD2 aligns across 8 bases. CDR3 length: 17 residues. The junction had 14 bases not matched to a gene; V was cut back by 1 base and J by 9 bases. CDR1 and CDR2 from the germline V gene are KGHSH and LQKENI. The CDR3 DNA is TGTGCCAGCTCACCACTCGCAGCGGGAGCACGATTTGGTGAGCAGTTCTTC. This sequence encodes CASSPLAAGARFGEQFF.

The CDR3 reads CASSKGQGTTNEKLFF. As DNA, the CDR3 is TGTGCCAGCAGTAAGGGACAGGGGACAACTAATGAAAAACTGTTTTTT. V gene TRBV25-1 combines with J gene TRBJ1-4, with 10 bases lining up with TRBD1. This CDR3 spans 16 amino acids. J gave up 0 bases and V 5 bases, and 3 bases lay outside the gene matches. The germline V gene encodes CDR1 MGHDK and CDR2 SYGVNS.

This chain links TRBV5-4 with TRBJ1-1, with D hard to call. CDR3 length: 14 amino acids. With 1 base removed from V and 1 base from J, the gap between germline ends came to 8 bases. Germline loops: CDR1 SGHNT, CDR2 YYREEE (reference sequence). The CDR3 nucleotides read TGTGCCAGCAGCTTGTCACAGCAGAACACTGAAGCTTTCTTT. Residues: CASSLSQQNTEAFF.

The chain uses TRBV28 and TRBJ1-1, with a tentative D call TRBD1 (5 bases). Germline V gene sequence: CDR1 MDHEN, CDR2 SYDVKM. Trimming left V 5 bases short and J 6 bases short, with 16 bases between. CDR3 length: 14 amino acids. The CDR3 loop is CASSPTGLISEAFF. The CDR3 DNA reads as TGTGCCAGCAGTCCAACGGGACTAATCTCTGAAGCTTTCTTT.

The chain combines TRBV13 with TRBJ2-7, with 11 nucleotides matching TRBD2. J gave up 0 bases and V 3 bases, and 4 bases lay outside the gene matches. The CDR3 extends over 16 amino acids. Germline assignment: CDR1 PRHDT and CDR2 FYEKMQ (reference sequence). The CDR3 spells CASSFIAGGPSYEQYF. DNA of the CDR3: TGTGCCAGCAGCTTTATAGCGGGAGGGCCCTCCTACGAGCAGTACTTC.

The chain links TRBV19 to TRBJ2-7; TRBD2 matches at 10 bases. The CDR3 has 15 amino acids. Germline V gene lookup returns CDR1 LNHDA and CDR2 SQIVND (reference sequence). Trimming at V came to 6 bases and at J to 3 bases, leaving 8 bases not matched to a gene. CDR3 bases: TGTGCCAGTAGCAGTCTAGCGGGAGCTTTCTACGAGCAGTACTTC. This translates into CASSSLAGAFYEQYF.

The chain couples TRBV7-9 to TRBJ2-5, with D hard to call. Looked up from germline, CDR1 is SEHNR and CDR2 is FQNEAQ (reference sequence). The V gene lost 2 bases and the J gene lost 2 bases, with 12 bases spanning the gap. CDR3 size: 15 residues. The CDR3 sequence is CASSLNSNKQETQYF. For the CDR3, the DNA is TGTGCCAGCAGCTTAAACAGCAACAAACAAGAGACCCAGTACTTC.

The chain uses TRBV27 and TRBJ1-1; D unresolved. The V gene's germline CDR1 is MNHEY and CDR2 SMNVEV (reference sequence). The CDR3 spans 13 residues. The V end lost 3 bases, the J end lost 3 bases, and 8 bases lay between the germline ends. The CDR3 spells CASSFSRDTEAFF. CDR3 nucleotide sequence: TGTGCCAGCAGTTTTTCAAGAGACACTGAAGCTTTCTTT.

V and J are TRBV7-9 and TRBJ2-3; TRBD1 aligns across 7 bases. V lost 3 bases and J lost 3; bases outside the gene matches: 6. This CDR3 spans 15 amino acids. Germline V lookup: CDR1 SEHNR, CDR2 FQNEAQ (reference sequence). In nucleotides, the CDR3 is TGTGCCAGCAGCTTGGTAGGGGGCGAGACAGATACGCAGTATTTT. It encodes CASSLVGGETDTQYF.

The chain joins TRBV27 to TRBJ2-5; TRBD2 matches at 7 bases. The CDR3 spans 19 residues. The germline V gene has CDR1 MNHEY and CDR2 SMNVEV (reference sequence). V trimming: 3 bases; J trimming: 2 bases; junction bases outside the gene matches: 18. DNA of the CDR3: TGTGCCAGCAGTTTCAATGCCCCAATCGGAGGGAGGGTACAAGAGACCCAGTACTTC. This gives the protein CASSFNAPIGGRVQETQYF.

The chain recombines TRBV4-3 with TRBJ2-3; a weak D match, TRBD2 (6 bases). Germline V lookup: CDR1 LGHNA, CDR2 YSLEER. V was pared by 1 base and J by 0 bases, with 14 bases between. The length of the CDR3 is 17 residues. CDR3 region: CASSQVMIAVSTDTQYF. The CDR3 DNA reads TGCGCCAGCAGCCAAGTGATGATAGCGGTGAGCACAGATACGCAGTATTTT.

The chain uses TRBV11-3 and TRBJ2-1; D remains unclear. This CDR3 contains 15 residues. The V and J ends lost 5 bases and 8 bases respectively, with 19 bases between them. Germline V gene lookup returns CDR1 SGHNT and CDR2 YENEEA. CDR3 coding DNA: TGTGCCAGCAGCCCCCACCTGGGCGCTTTCCATGAGCAGTTCTTC. Amino acids: CASSPHLGAFHEQFF.

CDR3: CASSLVRFSSGGNQETQYF. The CDR3 nucleotides read TGTGCCAGCAGCTTAGTAAGGTTCTCTAGCGGGGGGAACCAAGAGACCCAGTACTTC. This rearrangement joins TRBV13 to TRBJ2-5; 11 nucleotides agree with TRBD2. Germline V gene lookup returns CDR1 PRHDT and CDR2 FYEKMQ (reference sequence). The CDR3 is 19 amino acids. V lost 1 base, J lost 0 bases, and 10 bases stayed unmatched.

The chain joins TRBV7-3 to TRBJ2-1; TRBD1 is a possible D gene (6 bases). The CDR3 runs 15 residues. Germline-derived CDR1 and CDR2 are SGHTA and FQGTGA. V was trimmed by 0 bases and J by 4 bases, leaving 10 bases between them. The CDR3 sequence: CASSLTDGTYNEQFF. The CDR3 DNA sequence: TGTGCCAGCAGCTTAACGGACGGGACATACAATGAGCAGTTCTTC.

This clone was detected many times. The rearrangement uses TRBV7-3 and TRBJ2-1, with 11 nucleotides matching TRBD2. CDR1 SGHTA and CDR2 FQGTGA come from the germline V gene. The V and J ends lost 2 bases and 8 bases, in that order; junction bases with no gene match: 5. There are 15 residues in the CDR3. The CDR3 DNA reads TGTGCCAGCAGCTTATTAGCGGGAGGGCCCCATGAGCAGTTCTTC. It translates to CASSLLAGGPHEQFF.

This chain's CDR3 is CASSQVPQTLTGLNTEAFF. DNA of the CDR3: TGCGCCAGCAGCCAAGTCCCCCAAACCCTCACAGGTTTGAACACTGAAGCTTTCTTT. The genes are TRBV4-3 and TRBJ1-1, with D perhaps matching TRBD1 (5 bases). This CDR3 has 19 residues. Trimming stripped 1 base from V and 0 bases from J, with 21 bases between. Germline assignment: CDR1 LGHNA and CDR2 YSLEER.

As to this clone: A read error is likely, as this CDR3 ends without the conserved phenylalanine or tryptophan. The DNA is omitted, as the CDR3 cannot be located on it reliably, and the CDR3 follows TCRdb's listing. CDR3: CASSPRGDI. V is TRBV7-2 and J is TRBJ1-2; TRBD1 was called by the table and not checked on the DNA. The germline gives CDR1 SGHTA, CDR2 FQGNSA. Including both end residues, the CDR3 is 9 amino acids long.

This chain connects TRBV28 to TRBJ1-1, with a tentative D call TRBD1 (5 bases). With 8 bases removed from V and 4 bases from J, the gap between germline ends came to 20 bases. CDR3 length: 15 residues. The germline V gene has CDR1 MDHEN and CDR2 SYDVKM. CDR3 region: CASHSSDRRGTEAFF. The CDR3 coding sequence is TGTGCCAGCCATAGTTCTGACAGAAGAGGCACTGAAGCTTTCTTT.